A selection of T cell receptor beta chains follows, all from one sample in a study of CD8 T cells in Susac syndrome. MiXCR, run by TCRdb on the immunoSEQ multiplex PCR reads, gives a single entry per CDR3 protein. The sample has approximately 170,000 distinct CDR3 sequences, less than 95% seen once. Sequenced: CD4+ T cells from PBMCs. Every receptor here comes from a human donor with multiple sclerosis. Each CDR3 is given with its conserved first and last residue. The D gene is left open where the match is weak. Clone size, where shown, is once, few, many, or a class for clones that have expanded.

D gene: NA
J gene: TRBJ1-2
V gene: TRBV10-3
clone size: once
CDR3 protein: CAISESLDNGYTF
CDR3 DNA: TGTGCCATCAGTGAGTCGCTCGATAACGGCTACACCTTC

D gene: NA
J gene: TRBJ2-7
V gene: TRBV30
clone size: NA
CDR3 protein: CAWNDIPLSYEQYF
CDR3 DNA: TGTGCCTGGAACGACATCCCTCTTTCCTACGAGCAGTACTTC

D gene: TRBD2
J gene: TRBJ2-1
V gene: TRBV4-3
clone size: NA
CDR3 protein: CASSQGLAAGEGGEQFF
CDR3 DNA: TGCGCCAGCAGCCAAGGCCTCGCTGCGGGAGAAGGTGGTGAGCAGTTCTTC

D gene: NA
J gene: TRBJ1-2
V gene: TRBV12-3/TRBV12-4
clone size: NA
CDR3 protein: CASSYRLVGYTF
CDR3 DNA: TGTGCCAGCAGTTATAGACTGGTTGGCTACACCTTC

D gene: TRBD1
J gene: TRBJ1-2
V gene: TRBV27
clone size: once
CDR3 protein: CASRPTGGYGYTF
CDR3 DNA: TGTGCCAGCAGACCCACAGGGGGCTATGGCTACACCTTC

D gene: NA
J gene: TRBJ2-7
V gene: TRBV18
clone size: NA
CDR3 protein: CASSPRRAVEFEQYF
CDR3 DNA: TGTGCCAGCTCACCACGGAGGGCGGTGGAGTTCGAGCAGTACTTC

D gene: TRBD2
J gene: TRBJ2-7
V gene: TRBV20-1
clone size: NA
CDR3 protein: CSARVAGVNEQYF
CDR3 DNA: TGCAGTGCTAGGGTGGCGGGAGTCAACGAGCAGTACTTC

D gene: NA
J gene: TRBJ1-1
V gene: TRBV7-2
clone size: few
CDR3 protein: CASSLVPAGPTEAFF
CDR3 DNA: TGTGCCAGCAGCTTAGTGCCTGCCGGGCCCACTGAAGCTTTCTTT

D gene: NA
J gene: TRBJ1-5
V gene: TRBV19
clone size: NA
CDR3 protein: CASSIRAGNQPQHF
CDR3 DNA: TGTGCCAGCAGTATAAGGGCAGGCAATCAGCCCCAGCATTTT

D gene: TRBD1
J gene: TRBJ2-7
V gene: TRBV27
clone size: NA
CDR3 protein: CASSLSPWDREGEQYF
CDR3 DNA: TGTGCCAGCAGTTTATCGCCGTGGGACAGGGAGGGCGAGCAGTACTTC

D gene: NA
J gene: TRBJ2-7
V gene: TRBV29-1
clone size: NA
CDR3 protein: CSVGGVLEQYF
CDR3 DNA: TGCAGCGTTGGCGGCGTCCTCGAGCAGTACTTC

D gene: NA
J gene: TRBJ2-2
V gene: TRBV6-1
clone size: NA
CDR3 protein: CASSESGTGQGELFF
CDR3 DNA: TGTGCCAGCAGTGAATCTGGGACGGGGCAAGGGGAGCTGTTTTTT

D gene: NA
J gene: TRBJ2-3
V gene: TRBV5-4
clone size: NA
CDR3 protein: CASSLPRTDTQYF
CDR3 DNA: TGTGCCAGCAGCTTGCCTAGGACAGATACGCAGTATTTT

D gene: TRBD2
J gene: TRBJ2-1
V gene: TRBV3-1
clone size: once
CDR3 protein: CASSVPGQSGRIYNEQFF
CDR3 DNA: TGTGCCAGCAGCGTCCCGGGGCAAAGCGGGAGGATATACAATGAGCAGTTCTTC

D gene: NA
J gene: TRBJ2-2
V gene: TRBV12-3/TRBV12-4
clone size: NA
CDR3 protein: CASSLKRLTGELFF
CDR3 DNA: TGTGCCAGCAGTTTAAAGCGGCTCACCGGGGAGCTGTTTTTT

D gene: NA
J gene: TRBJ1-2
V gene: TRBV6-2/TRBV6-3
clone size: NA
CDR3 protein: CASSYSTFRTPGDGYTF
CDR3 DNA: TGTGCCAGCAGTTACTCGACATTCAGGACCCCTGGGGATGGCTACACCTTC

D gene: NA
J gene: TRBJ2-7
V gene: TRBV24-1
clone size: NA
CDR3 protein: CATSENYEQYF
CDR3 DNA: TGTGCCACCAGTGAGAACTACGAGCAGTACTTC

D gene: TRBD2
J gene: TRBJ2-7
V gene: TRBV4-2
clone size: few
CDR3 protein: CASSQGLAGAYEQYF
CDR3 DNA: TGTGCCAGCAGCCAAGGGCTAGCGGGAGCCTACGAGCAGTACTTC

D gene: NA
J gene: TRBJ2-7
V gene: TRBV10-1
clone size: NA
CDR3 protein: CASSESHRYYEQYF
CDR3 DNA: TGCGCCAGCAGTGAGTCGCACAGGTACTACGAGCAGTACTTC

D gene: NA
J gene: TRBJ2-7
V gene: TRBV28
clone size: NA
CDR3 protein: CASSQTALKQYF
CDR3 DNA: TGTGCCAGCAGCCAGACTGCCCTTAAGCAGTACTTC

D gene: TRBD2
J gene: TRBJ2-3
V gene: TRBV5-1
clone size: NA
CDR3 protein: CASSLFGSSGTRTDTQYF
CDR3 DNA: TGCGCCAGCAGCTTGTTTGGCTCTAGCGGGACCCGCACAGATACGCAGTATTTT

D gene: NA
J gene: TRBJ2-1
V gene: TRBV12-3/TRBV12-4
clone size: NA
CDR3 protein: CASRLRAEDNEQFF
CDR3 DNA: TGTGCCAGCAGGCTCCGGGCCGAGGACAATGAGCAGTTCTTC

D gene: NA
J gene: TRBJ2-3
V gene: TRBV29-1
clone size: NA
CDR3 protein: CSVEDRGSTDTQYF
CDR3 DNA: TGCAGCGTTGAAGACAGGGGATCCACAGATACGCAGTATTTT

D gene: NA
J gene: TRBJ1-3
V gene: TRBV30
clone size: NA
CDR3 protein: CAWSPPGSSGNTIYF
CDR3 DNA: TGTGCCTGGAGCCCACCAGGGAGCTCTGGAAACACCATATATTTT

D gene: TRBD1
J gene: TRBJ2-7
V gene: TRBV10-3
clone size: NA
CDR3 protein: CAIRTTGDSYEQYF
CDR3 DNA: TGTGCCATCAGAACGACAGGGGACTCCTACGAGCAGTACTTC

D gene: NA
J gene: TRBJ1-1
V gene: TRBV29-1
clone size: once
CDR3 protein: CSVEGLRRYAAFF
CDR3 DNA: TGCAGCGTTGAAGGACTTCGAAGGTACGCGGCTTTCTTT

D gene: NA
J gene: TRBJ1-5
V gene: TRBV20-1
clone size: NA
CDR3 protein: CSASSGDQPQHF
CDR3 DNA: TGCAGTGCTAGCTCGGGGGATCAGCCCCAGCATTTT

D gene: NA
J gene: TRBJ1-1
V gene: TRBV20-1
clone size: NA
CDR3 protein: CSARDGGGTEAFF
CDR3 DNA: TGCAGTGCTAGAGATGGCGGTGGCACTGAAGCTTTCTTT

D gene: TRBD1
J gene: TRBJ2-2
V gene: TRBV19
clone size: NA
CDR3 protein: CASSLGTVRNTGELFF
CDR3 DNA: TGTGCCAGTAGTCTGGGGACAGTTAGGAACACCGGGGAGCTGTTTTTT

D gene: NA
J gene: TRBJ1-2
V gene: TRBV4-1
clone size: NA
CDR3 protein: CASSQDIGASVDYGYTF
CDR3 DNA: TGCGCCAGCAGCCAAGATATAGGGGCTTCCGTGGACTATGGCTACACCTTC

D gene: TRBD2
J gene: TRBJ2-3
V gene: TRBV6-6
clone size: NA
CDR3 protein: CASSHSGSYTDTQYF
CDR3 DNA: TGTGCCAGCAGTCATAGCGGGAGCTACACAGATACGCAGTATTTT

D gene: TRBD2
J gene: TRBJ2-5
V gene: TRBV27
clone size: NA
CDR3 protein: CASSSAGAGGRETQYF
CDR3 DNA: TGTGCCAGCAGTTCGGCGGGAGCGGGAGGGCGCGAGACCCAGTACTTC

D gene: TRBD1
J gene: TRBJ1-5
V gene: TRBV27
clone size: NA
CDR3 protein: CASSLAGQGPGQPQHF
CDR3 DNA: TGTGCCAGCAGTTTGGCGGGACAGGGCCCGGGGCAGCCCCAGCATTTT

D gene: NA
J gene: TRBJ2-2
V gene: TRBV5-1
clone size: NA
CDR3 protein: CASSFGGQVGELFF
CDR3 DNA: TGCGCCAGCAGCTTCGGGGGGCAGGTCGGGGAGCTGTTTTTT

D gene: NA
J gene: TRBJ1-3
V gene: TRBV7-9
clone size: NA
CDR3 protein: CATPVGSLAGNTIYF
CDR3 DNA: TGTGCCACACCGGTCGGGAGCCTCGCTGGAAACACCATATATTTT

D gene: NA
J gene: TRBJ2-1
V gene: TRBV29-1
clone size: NA
CDR3 protein: CSVSHRRVIREQFF
CDR3 DNA: TGCAGCGTCTCTCACCGCCGGGTGATTCGGGAGCAGTTCTTC

D gene: NA
J gene: TRBJ2-3
V gene: TRBV29-1
clone size: NA
CDR3 protein: CSAGDSPSTDTQYF
CDR3 DNA: TGCAGCGCGGGTGACAGCCCTAGCACAGATACGCAGTATTTT

D gene: TRBD1
J gene: TRBJ1-1
V gene: TRBV12-3/TRBV12-4
clone size: few
CDR3 protein: CASSGQANTEAFF
CDR3 DNA: TGTGCCAGCAGCGGACAGGCGAACACTGAAGCTTTCTTT

D gene: TRBD2
J gene: TRBJ2-3
V gene: TRBV20-1
clone size: once
CDR3 protein: CSASSSGTRARTDTQYF
CDR3 DNA: TGCAGTGCTAGTTCTAGCGGGACCAGGGCCCGAACAGATACGCAGTATTTT

D gene: TRBD2
J gene: TRBJ2-3
V gene: TRBV7-2
clone size: NA
CDR3 protein: CASSPRLAGDRTDTQYF
CDR3 DNA: TGTGCCAGCAGCCCCCGGCTAGCGGGAGATCGCACAGATACGCAGTATTTT

D gene: TRBD1
J gene: TRBJ1-1
V gene: TRBV9
clone size: NA
CDR3 protein: CASSPRDRENTEAFF
CDR3 DNA: TGTGCCAGCAGCCCTCGGGACAGGGAGAACACTGAAGCTTTCTTT

D gene: TRBD1
J gene: TRBJ1-2
V gene: TRBV5-4
clone size: NA
CDR3 protein: CASSVQGKVDYGYTF
CDR3 DNA: TGTGCCAGCAGCGTACAGGGGAAGGTTGACTATGGCTACACCTTC

D gene: TRBD2
J gene: TRBJ2-3
V gene: TRBV5-1
clone size: NA
CDR3 protein: CASSFGTSGRNTDTQYF
CDR3 DNA: TGCGCCAGCAGCTTCGGGACTAGCGGGAGAAACACAGATACGCAGTATTTT

D gene: NA
J gene: TRBJ2-7
V gene: TRBV7-2
clone size: NA
CDR3 protein: CASSARPQGSEQYF
CDR3 DNA: TGTGCCAGCAGCGCCCGCCCCCAGGGTAGCGAGCAGTACTTC

D gene: NA
J gene: TRBJ2-5
V gene: TRBV20-1
clone size: NA
CDR3 protein: CSAPPGIRETQYF
CDR3 DNA: TGCAGTGCCCCTCCCGGGATCCGGGAGACCCAGTACTTC

D gene: TRBD1
J gene: TRBJ2-2
V gene: TRBV14
clone size: NA
CDR3 protein: CASSQIPGQGTGELFF
CDR3 DNA: TGTGCCAGCAGCCAGATTCCGGGACAGGGAACCGGGGAGCTGTTTTTT

D gene: TRBD1
J gene: TRBJ2-1
V gene: TRBV5-6
clone size: once
CDR3 protein: CASSWDRVRQFF
CDR3 DNA: TGTGCCAGCAGCTGGGACAGGGTCCGGCAGTTCTTC

D gene: NA
J gene: TRBJ1-2
V gene: TRBV3-1
clone size: NA
CDR3 protein: CASSQVSGSEGYTF
CDR3 DNA: TGTGCCAGCAGCCAAGTTTCCGGGTCGGAGGGCTACACCTTC

D gene: NA
J gene: TRBJ1-2
V gene: TRBV9
clone size: NA
CDR3 protein: CASSRELMSSVYGYTF
CDR3 DNA: TGTGCCAGCAGCCGTGAACTTATGAGTTCGGTATATGGCTACACCTTC

D gene: NA
J gene: TRBJ2-3
V gene: TRBV27
clone size: NA
CDR3 protein: CASSPYSSERFADTQYF
CDR3 DNA: TGTGCCAGCAGTCCGTACTCTAGCGAGAGGTTTGCAGATACGCAGTATTTT

D gene: NA
J gene: TRBJ2-5
V gene: TRBV19
clone size: NA
CDR3 protein: CASRQGPRETQYF
CDR3 DNA: TGTGCCAGTAGGCAGGGGCCGAGGGAGACCCAGTACTTC

D gene: TRBD1
J gene: TRBJ1-5
V gene: TRBV12-5
clone size: once
CDR3 protein: CASAEQGARQPQHF
CDR3 DNA: TGTGCTAGTGCAGAACAGGGGGCGCGGCAGCCCCAGCATTTT

D gene: NA
J gene: TRBJ1-3
V gene: TRBV10-3
clone size: NA
CDR3 protein: CAISDSTAGNTIYF
CDR3 DNA: TGTGCCATCAGTGACTCCACTGCAGGAAACACCATATATTTT

D gene: NA
J gene: TRBJ2-7
V gene: TRBV29-1
clone size: NA
CDR3 protein: CSVVPSSGSEQYF
CDR3 DNA: TGCAGCGTTGTTCCTAGCTCGGGTTCCGAGCAGTACTTC

D gene: TRBD1
J gene: TRBJ1-2
V gene: TRBV29-1
clone size: NA
CDR3 protein: CSGGTANGYTF
CDR3 DNA: TGCAGCGGAGGGACAGCTAATGGCTACACCTTC

D gene: NA
J gene: TRBJ2-2
V gene: TRBV7-9
clone size: NA
CDR3 protein: CASSLYQGGTGELFF
CDR3 DNA: TGTGCCAGCAGCCTATACCAAGGGGGCACCGGGGAGCTGTTTTTT

D gene: NA
J gene: TRBJ2-1
V gene: TRBV19
clone size: NA
CDR3 protein: CASSIDRIRNEQFF
CDR3 DNA: TGTGCCAGTAGTATAGATCGGATCCGCAATGAGCAGTTCTTC